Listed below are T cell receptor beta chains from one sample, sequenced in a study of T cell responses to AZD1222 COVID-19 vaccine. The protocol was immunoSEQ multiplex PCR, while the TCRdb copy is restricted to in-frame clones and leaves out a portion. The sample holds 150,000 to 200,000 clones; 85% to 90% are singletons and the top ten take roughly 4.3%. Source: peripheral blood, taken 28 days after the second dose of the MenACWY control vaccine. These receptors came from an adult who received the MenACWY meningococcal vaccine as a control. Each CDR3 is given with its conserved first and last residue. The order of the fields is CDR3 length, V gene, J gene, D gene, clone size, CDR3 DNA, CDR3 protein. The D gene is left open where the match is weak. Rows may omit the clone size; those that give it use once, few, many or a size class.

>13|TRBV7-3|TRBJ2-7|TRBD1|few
TGTGCCAGCAGCCCGGACAGGGGCTACGAGCAGTACTTC
CASSPDRGYEQYF
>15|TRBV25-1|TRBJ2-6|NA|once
TGTGCCAGCAGCAACAGGAATAGTGGGGCCAACGTCCTGACTTTC
CASSNRNSGANVLTF
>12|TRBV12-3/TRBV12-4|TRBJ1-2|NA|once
TGTGCCAGCAGTTTAGGGGGAGGCGGCTACACCTTC
CASSLGGGGYTF
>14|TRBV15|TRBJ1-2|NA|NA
TGTGCCACCAGCAGAGATCGCACAGGCCCTTGGGACACCTTC
CATSRDRTGPWDTF
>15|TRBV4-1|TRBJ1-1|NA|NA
TGCGCCAGCAGCCAAGTACAGACGTGGGGGACTGAAGCTTTCTTT
CASSQVQTWGTEAFF
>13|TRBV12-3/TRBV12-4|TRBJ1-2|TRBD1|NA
TGTGCCAGCATATATGGGACAGGGGTAGGCTACACCTTC
CASIYGTGVGYTF
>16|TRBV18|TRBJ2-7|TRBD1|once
TGTGCCAGCTCACTAGCAGGGGGGACAGGGGAGTACGAGCAGTACTTC
CASSLAGGTGEYEQYF
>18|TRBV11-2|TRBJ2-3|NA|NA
TGTGCCAGCAGCGGAAGGGGGGGGACTCCCCTAGGGGGAGATACGCAGTATTTT
CASSGRGGTPLGGDTQYF
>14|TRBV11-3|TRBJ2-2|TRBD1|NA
TGTGCCAGCAGCTTGGGGACAGGGCCCGGGGAGCTGTTTTTT
CASSLGTGPGELFF
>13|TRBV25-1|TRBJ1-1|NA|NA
TGTGCCAGCAGTCAGGGACTGAACACTGAAGCTTTCTTT
CASSQGLNTEAFF
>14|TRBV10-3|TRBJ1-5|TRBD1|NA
TGTGCCATCAGCTCCGGGACAGGATATCAGCCCCAGCATTTT
CAISSGTGYQPQHF
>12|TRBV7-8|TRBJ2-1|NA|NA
TGTGCCAGCAGCCCCTGGGGCCGCGAGCAGTTCTTC
CASSPWGREQFF